This T cell receptor beta chain was identified in a study of blood T cell repertoires in COVID-19. Whole-study context: T cells, B-cell-depleted T cells, or PBMCs supplied cDNA or gDNA.

This CDR3 spans 13 amino acids. Trimming pared 8 bases from V and 0 bases from J, leaving 10 bases between. Germline V gives CDR1 MNHNY, CDR2 SVGAGI (reference sequence). This clone was detected a few times. Authors' analysis steps: Reference gene primers were amplified, and this amplification served to estimate nucleated cell counts. This table comes from immunoSEQ multiplex PCR, and its TCRdb copy is limited to in-frame clones, with some not included. The DNA was the basis for D and trimming; V, J and clone size are from that table. Of roughly 130,000 clones in the sample, more than 75% are singletons; the top ten hold 3% to 4%.

The V call is TRBV6-6, the J call TRBJ1-1; a possible D gene is TRBD1 (5 bases). Sequencing input: peripheral blood. The TCR sequence derives from a woman in her fifties or sixties with acute or convalescent COVID-19. This chain's CDR3 is CASPKGVNTEAFF. The CDR3 bases are TGTGCCAGCCCTAAAGGGGTGAACACTGAAGCTTTCTTT.